This is a list of T cell receptor beta chains from one sample in a study of T cells in Graves' hyperthyroidism and ophthalmopathy. MiXCR, applied by TCRdb to the multiplex PCR reads, yields one record per CDR3 protein. The sample lists hundreds of thousands of distinct CDR3 sequences; around 20% were seen once. Sequencing was done on a sample of blood. The receptors shown here come from a man aged 45-65 years with Graves' ophthalmopathy. Each CDR3 is given with its conserved first and last residue. Each record gives: V gene, clone size, J gene, D gene, CDR3 DNA, CDR3 protein. D genes are given only for firm matches. Clone size appears in some rows only: once, few, many, or a class for an expanded clone.

v_call: TRBV6-1
clone_size: NA
j_call: TRBJ2-7
d_call: TRBD1
cdr3_nt: TGTGCCAGCAGGTTGACAGGGTCGGAGTCCGAGCAGTACTTC
cdr3_aa: CASRLTGSESEQYF

v_call: TRBV4-2
clone_size: NA
j_call: TRBJ1-2
d_call: NA
cdr3_nt: TGTGCCAGCAGCCATGAACAGGGAGGCTACACCTTC
cdr3_aa: CASSHEQGGYTF

v_call: TRBV24-1
clone_size: many
j_call: TRBJ2-3
d_call: TRBD2
cdr3_nt: TGTGCCACCAGTGACCCCCAGCCCGGACTAGAATCAGATACGCAGTATTTT
cdr3_aa: CATSDPQPGLESDTQYF

v_call: TRBV20-1
clone_size: few
j_call: TRBJ2-1
d_call: NA
cdr3_nt: TGCAGTGCTAGAAGGGGGAGCACCTACAATGAGCAGTTCTTC
cdr3_aa: CSARRGSTYNEQFF

v_call: TRBV20-1
clone_size: NA
j_call: TRBJ1-3
d_call: NA
cdr3_nt: TGCAGTGCTCGGAGGTCGGGATCTGGAAACACCATATATTTT
cdr3_aa: CSARRSGSGNTIYF

v_call: TRBV7-2
clone_size: NA
j_call: TRBJ2-7
d_call: NA
cdr3_nt: TGTGCCAGCAGCTTAGCGCTATTAAATCTAGGCGAGCAGTACTTC
cdr3_aa: CASSLALLNLGEQYF

v_call: TRBV5-5
clone_size: NA
j_call: TRBJ2-1
d_call: TRBD2
cdr3_nt: TGTGCCAGCAGCTTGAGTCCGGGTCAGGCAGGGAGGGGATCTGTTGAGCAGTTCTTC
cdr3_aa: CASSLSPGQAGRGSVEQFF

v_call: TRBV24-1
clone_size: few
j_call: TRBJ2-1
d_call: TRBD2
cdr3_nt: TGTGCCACCAGGTCCAGTAGGACTAGCGGCCTTCGGGACTACAATGAGCAGTTCTTC
cdr3_aa: CATRSSRTSGLRDYNEQFF

v_call: TRBV28
clone_size: NA
j_call: TRBJ2-7
d_call: TRBD2
cdr3_nt: TGTGCCAGCAGTCCCCTAGCGGGAGACTCCTACGAGCAGTACTTC
cdr3_aa: CASSPLAGDSYEQYF

v_call: TRBV28
clone_size: few
j_call: TRBJ2-7
d_call: NA
cdr3_nt: TGTGCCAGCAGCTTCGGACGGGTTATCCAGCAGTACTTC
cdr3_aa: CASSFGRVIQQYF

v_call: TRBV20-1
clone_size: many
j_call: TRBJ2-3
d_call: TRBD2
cdr3_nt: TGCAGTGCTAGAGACCCGATTCCGACTAGCGGGGGGAATACGCAGTATTTT
cdr3_aa: CSARDPIPTSGGNTQYF

v_call: TRBV7-2
clone_size: many
j_call: TRBJ2-4
d_call: NA
cdr3_nt: TGTGCCAGCAGCTTAGCCCCAGGGCGAAACATTCAGTACTTC
cdr3_aa: CASSLAPGRNIQYF

v_call: TRBV2
clone_size: few
j_call: TRBJ1-3
d_call: NA
cdr3_nt: TGTGCCAGCGGTACCGGGACTGAGAGAGACACCATATATTTT
cdr3_aa: CASGTGTERDTIYF

v_call: TRBV27
clone_size: NA
j_call: TRBJ2-3
d_call: NA
cdr3_nt: TGTGCGACGAAAGGGCCTAGCACAGATACGCAGTATTTT
cdr3_aa: CATKGPSTDTQYF

v_call: TRBV7-2
clone_size: once
j_call: TRBJ1-5
d_call: NA
cdr3_nt: TGTGCCAGCAGCTTTTCAGTGGATCAGCCCCAGCATTTT
cdr3_aa: CASSFSVDQPQHF

v_call: TRBV5-1
clone_size: few
j_call: TRBJ1-4
d_call: TRBD1
cdr3_nt: TGCGCCAGCAGCTTGTCGGGACAGATAAATGAAAAACTGTTTTTT
cdr3_aa: CASSLSGQINEKLFF

v_call: TRBV7-2
clone_size: many
j_call: TRBJ1-1
d_call: NA
cdr3_nt: TGTGCCAGCAGCTTAGGTGGGACGGTGAACACTGAAGCTTTCTTT
cdr3_aa: CASSLGGTVNTEAFF

v_call: TRBV5-8
clone_size: many
j_call: TRBJ1-2
d_call: NA
cdr3_nt: TGTGCCAGCAGCTTGGCCGTGGACGGATCCGGCTACACCTTC
cdr3_aa: CASSLAVDGSGYTF

v_call: TRBV20-1
clone_size: NA
j_call: TRBJ1-2
d_call: NA
cdr3_nt: TGCAGTGCTAGATCGGGGGGAGTTGGCTACACCTTC
cdr3_aa: CSARSGGVGYTF

v_call: TRBV5-5
clone_size: NA
j_call: TRBJ1-4
d_call: NA
cdr3_nt: TGTGCCAGCAGCTTGGAAATGGGGGCCCGTGGTGAAAAACTGTTTTTT
cdr3_aa: CASSLEMGARGEKLFF

v_call: TRBV5-1
clone_size: NA
j_call: TRBJ1-4
d_call: TRBD1
cdr3_nt: TGCGCCAGCAGGACCGGGACAGGGGTAGCTAATGAAAAACTGTTTTTT
cdr3_aa: CASRTGTGVANEKLFF

v_call: TRBV20-1
clone_size: few
j_call: TRBJ2-1
d_call: NA
cdr3_nt: TGCAGTGCTAGAGCCTTAGTTGGGAGCTCCTACAATGAGCAGTTCTTC
cdr3_aa: CSARALVGSSYNEQFF

v_call: TRBV30
clone_size: few
j_call: TRBJ2-4
d_call: TRBD2
cdr3_nt: TGTGCCTGGAGTGTACGGGGGGGCGGGAAAAACATTCAGTACTTC
cdr3_aa: CAWSVRGGGKNIQYF

v_call: TRBV28
clone_size: few
j_call: TRBJ2-2
d_call: NA
cdr3_nt: TGTGCCAGCAGTTCACTAAGTAGCACCGGGGAGCTGTTTTTT
cdr3_aa: CASSSLSSTGELFF

v_call: TRBV20-1
clone_size: many
j_call: TRBJ1-1
d_call: TRBD1
cdr3_nt: TGCAGTGCCCCGGAGACGACAGGGCATACTGAAGCTTTCTTT
cdr3_aa: CSAPETTGHTEAFF

v_call: TRBV3-1
clone_size: NA
j_call: TRBJ2-3
d_call: NA
cdr3_nt: TGTGCCAGCAGCCAGTCTACTAGCTCCCGCAGGGGGGGGCAGTATTTT
cdr3_aa: CASSQSTSSRRGGQYF

v_call: TRBV3-1
clone_size: many
j_call: TRBJ2-1
d_call: NA
cdr3_nt: TGTGCCAGCAAGGGGACCAATGAGCAGTTCTTC
cdr3_aa: CASKGTNEQFF

v_call: TRBV7-3
clone_size: few
j_call: TRBJ2-1
d_call: NA
cdr3_nt: TGTGCCAGCAGCTTAGGGCTATCCAACTCCTACAATGAGCAGTTCTTC
cdr3_aa: CASSLGLSNSYNEQFF

v_call: TRBV28
clone_size: few
j_call: TRBJ1-1
d_call: NA
cdr3_nt: TGTGCCAGCAGTTTATTGGGGTGGGACACTGAAGCTTTCTTT
cdr3_aa: CASSLLGWDTEAFF

v_call: TRBV28
clone_size: NA
j_call: TRBJ1-3
d_call: NA
cdr3_nt: TGTGCCAGCAGTTTAAGTCAGGGCTCTGGAAACACCATATATTTT
cdr3_aa: CASSLSQGSGNTIYF

v_call: TRBV11-2
clone_size: NA
j_call: TRBJ1-4
d_call: NA
cdr3_nt: TGTGCCAGCAGCTTAGTAAGCCTCGCAGGCATGAATGAAAAACTGTTTTTT
cdr3_aa: CASSLVSLAGMNEKLFF

v_call: TRBV29-1
clone_size: NA
j_call: TRBJ1-1
d_call: NA
cdr3_nt: TGCAGCGTGGACCGAGGAGGCACTGAAGCTTTCTTT
cdr3_aa: CSVDRGGTEAFF

v_call: TRBV4-1
clone_size: NA
j_call: TRBJ2-1
d_call: NA
cdr3_nt: TGCGCCAGCAGCCAAGTAGGGGGAGGGAACAATGAGCAGTTCTTC
cdr3_aa: CASSQVGGGNNEQFF

v_call: TRBV18
clone_size: many
j_call: TRBJ1-1
d_call: NA
cdr3_nt: TGTGCCAGCTCACCATTCGAAGTGGCTCGGCAAACCAACACTGAAGCTTTCTTT
cdr3_aa: CASSPFEVARQTNTEAFF

v_call: TRBV4-1
clone_size: NA
j_call: TRBJ1-3
d_call: NA
cdr3_nt: TGCGCCAGCAGCCAAGAAACAAGTGGGGCCTCTGGAAACACCATATATTTT
cdr3_aa: CASSQETSGASGNTIYF

v_call: TRBV2
clone_size: few
j_call: TRBJ1-3
d_call: NA
cdr3_nt: TGTGCCAGCAGCGGGGGGGAAGCTGGAAACACCATATATTTT
cdr3_aa: CASSGGEAGNTIYF

v_call: TRBV7-9
clone_size: NA
j_call: TRBJ2-7
d_call: TRBD2
cdr3_nt: TGTGCCAGCAGCCAGAGACGGGAGGGCCTGAACGAGCAGTACTTC
cdr3_aa: CASSQRREGLNEQYF

v_call: TRBV20-1
clone_size: few
j_call: TRBJ2-5
d_call: NA
cdr3_nt: TGCAGTGCTGACCGGGTGCAAGAGACCCAGTACTTC
cdr3_aa: CSADRVQETQYF

v_call: TRBV7-2
clone_size: many
j_call: TRBJ1-6
d_call: TRBD1
cdr3_nt: TGTGCCAGCAGCTTAGGGACAGGGAGTAGCTCACCCCTCCACTTT
cdr3_aa: CASSLGTGSSSPLHF

v_call: TRBV20-1
clone_size: NA
j_call: TRBJ2-3
d_call: TRBD1
cdr3_nt: TGCAGTGCTAGCCACGGACAGGGGGGACGACCAGATACGCAGTATTTT
cdr3_aa: CSASHGQGGRPDTQYF

v_call: TRBV2
clone_size: few
j_call: TRBJ1-2
d_call: NA
cdr3_nt: TGTGCCAGCAGTGAATCGGTCGAGCATGGCTACACCTTC
cdr3_aa: CASSESVEHGYTF

v_call: TRBV6-1
clone_size: few
j_call: TRBJ2-1
d_call: TRBD2
cdr3_nt: TGTGCCAGCAGGATCCTAGCGGTCTCCGCCTACAATGAGCAGTTCTTC
cdr3_aa: CASRILAVSAYNEQFF

v_call: TRBV2
clone_size: NA
j_call: TRBJ2-1
d_call: NA
cdr3_nt: TGTGCCAGCAGCCGAACCGCGGGCCCCCTCTCCTACAATGAGCAGTTCTTC
cdr3_aa: CASSRTAGPLSYNEQFF

v_call: TRBV7-9
clone_size: few
j_call: TRBJ1-1
d_call: NA
cdr3_nt: TGTGCCAGCAGCTTAGGGCGAGACCTAATGAACACTGAAGCTTTCTTT
cdr3_aa: CASSLGRDLMNTEAFF

v_call: TRBV15
clone_size: few
j_call: TRBJ2-5
d_call: NA
cdr3_nt: TGTGCCACCAGCAGAGATGAGCCACCACGAGGGACCCAGTACTTC
cdr3_aa: CATSRDEPPRGTQYF

v_call: TRBV7-9
clone_size: few
j_call: TRBJ2-7
d_call: TRBD1
cdr3_nt: TGTGCCAGCAGCTTACCGGTACAGGGGGGAAAGCAGTACTTC
cdr3_aa: CASSLPVQGGKQYF

v_call: TRBV3-1
clone_size: many
j_call: TRBJ2-7
d_call: NA
cdr3_nt: TGTGCCAGCAGCCAAGATCCCCAGGGGCTCTACGAGCAGTACTTC
cdr3_aa: CASSQDPQGLYEQYF

v_call: TRBV13
clone_size: NA
j_call: TRBJ2-2
d_call: NA
cdr3_nt: TGTGCCAGCGGCTCAGCCGGGATCCCCGGGGAGCTGTTTTTT
cdr3_aa: CASGSAGIPGELFF

v_call: TRBV11-2
clone_size: many
j_call: TRBJ2-3
d_call: NA
cdr3_nt: TGTGCCAGCAGCGTCAATACGCAGTATTTT
cdr3_aa: CASSVNTQYF

v_call: TRBV5-1
clone_size: many
j_call: TRBJ2-1
d_call: TRBD1
cdr3_nt: TGCGCCAGCAGCGAGGGACAGAGCTCCTACAATGAGCAGTTCTTC
cdr3_aa: CASSEGQSSYNEQFF

v_call: TRBV9
clone_size: NA
j_call: TRBJ2-1
d_call: TRBD2
cdr3_nt: TGTGCCAGCAGCCCCATGGCGAGTCGGGGGGGGCAGTTCTTC
cdr3_aa: CASSPMASRGGQFF

v_call: TRBV6-2/TRBV6-3
clone_size: NA
j_call: TRBJ2-3
d_call: TRBD2
cdr3_nt: TGTGCCAGCAGAGGGACTAGCGGGGGCTACAGGGATACGCAGTATTTT
cdr3_aa: CASRGTSGGYRDTQYF

v_call: TRBV4-1
clone_size: few
j_call: TRBJ2-5
d_call: TRBD2
cdr3_nt: TGCGCCAGCAGCCCCCATTCGGGCGGGAGGGCCGGAGAGACCCAGTACTTC
cdr3_aa: CASSPHSGGRAGETQYF

v_call: TRBV20-1
clone_size: NA
j_call: TRBJ2-1
d_call: TRBD2
cdr3_nt: TGCAGTGCAACCGGGACTACCGAATTCAATGAGCAGTTCTTC
cdr3_aa: CSATGTTEFNEQFF

v_call: TRBV20-1
clone_size: many
j_call: TRBJ2-7
d_call: TRBD1
cdr3_nt: TGCAGTGCTAGGGGACAGTCCTACGAGCAGTACTTC
cdr3_aa: CSARGQSYEQYF

v_call: TRBV10-3
clone_size: NA
j_call: TRBJ2-1
d_call: TRBD1
cdr3_nt: TGTGCCATCAGGAGACAGGGCCAATCCTACAATGAGCAGTTCTTC
cdr3_aa: CAIRRQGQSYNEQFF

v_call: TRBV5-5
clone_size: NA
j_call: TRBJ1-5
d_call: NA
cdr3_nt: TGTGCCAGGGAGGGGCCCCGGTATCAGCCCCAGCATTTT
cdr3_aa: CAREGPRYQPQHF